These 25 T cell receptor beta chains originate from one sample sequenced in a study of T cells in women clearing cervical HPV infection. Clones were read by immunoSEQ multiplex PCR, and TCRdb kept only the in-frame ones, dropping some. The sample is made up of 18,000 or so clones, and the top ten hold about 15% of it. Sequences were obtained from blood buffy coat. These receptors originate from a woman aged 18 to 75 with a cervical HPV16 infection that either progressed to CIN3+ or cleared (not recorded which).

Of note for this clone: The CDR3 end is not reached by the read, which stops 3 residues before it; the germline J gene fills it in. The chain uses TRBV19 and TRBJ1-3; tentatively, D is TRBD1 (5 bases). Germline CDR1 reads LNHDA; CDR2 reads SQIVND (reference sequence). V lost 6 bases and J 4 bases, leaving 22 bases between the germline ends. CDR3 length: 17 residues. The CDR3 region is CASSRTRSPQGGNTIYF. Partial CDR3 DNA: TGTGCCAGTAGCCGTACCCGGTCGCCTCAGGGCGGAAACACC.

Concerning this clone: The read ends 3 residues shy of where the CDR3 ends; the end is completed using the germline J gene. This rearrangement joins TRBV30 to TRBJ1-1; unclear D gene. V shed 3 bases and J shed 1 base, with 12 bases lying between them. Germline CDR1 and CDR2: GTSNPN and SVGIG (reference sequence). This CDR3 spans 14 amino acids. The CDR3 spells CAWRHDYTNTEAFF. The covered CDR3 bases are TGTGCCTGGAGACACGATTATACGAACACTGAA.

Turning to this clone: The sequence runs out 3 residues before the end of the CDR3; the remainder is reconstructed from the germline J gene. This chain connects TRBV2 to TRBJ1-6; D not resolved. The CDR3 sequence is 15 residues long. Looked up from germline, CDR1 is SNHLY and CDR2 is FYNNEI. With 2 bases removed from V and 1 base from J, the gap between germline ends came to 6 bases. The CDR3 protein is CASSEQASYNSPLHF. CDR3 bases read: TGTGCCAGCAGTGAACAGGCTTCCTATAATTCACCC. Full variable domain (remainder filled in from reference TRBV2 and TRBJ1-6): EPEVTQTPSHQVTQMGQEVILRCVPISNHLYFYWYRQILGQKVEFLVSFYNNEISEKSEIFDDQFSVERPDGSNFTLKIRSTKLEDSAMYFCASSEQASYNSPLHFGNGTRLTVT.

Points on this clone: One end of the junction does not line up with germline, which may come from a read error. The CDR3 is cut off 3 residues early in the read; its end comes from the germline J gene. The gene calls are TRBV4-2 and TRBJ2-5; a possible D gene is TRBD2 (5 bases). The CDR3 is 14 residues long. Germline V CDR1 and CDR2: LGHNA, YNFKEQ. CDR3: CASSQDYRGETQYF. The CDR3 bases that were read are TGCGCCAGCAGCCAAGATTATCGAGGGGAGACC.

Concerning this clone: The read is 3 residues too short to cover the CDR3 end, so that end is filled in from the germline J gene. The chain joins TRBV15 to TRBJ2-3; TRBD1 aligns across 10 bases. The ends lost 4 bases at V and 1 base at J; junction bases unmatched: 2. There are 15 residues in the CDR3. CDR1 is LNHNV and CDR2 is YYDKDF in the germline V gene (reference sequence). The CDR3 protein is CATSTTGGRTDTQYF. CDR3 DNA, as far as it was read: TGTGCCACCAGCACGACAGGGGGCCGCACAGATACG.

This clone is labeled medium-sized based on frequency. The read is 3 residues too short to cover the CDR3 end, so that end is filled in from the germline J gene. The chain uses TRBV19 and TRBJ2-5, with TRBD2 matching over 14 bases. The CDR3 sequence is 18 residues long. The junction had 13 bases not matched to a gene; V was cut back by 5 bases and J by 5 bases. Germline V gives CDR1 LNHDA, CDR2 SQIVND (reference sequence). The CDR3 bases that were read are TGTGCCAGTAGTCCTCAGGTCGGGACTAGCGGGAGTTTTGAGACC. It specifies CASSPQVGTSGSFET. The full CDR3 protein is CASSPQVGTSGSFETQYF. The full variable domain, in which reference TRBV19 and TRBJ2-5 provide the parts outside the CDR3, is DGGITQSPKYLFRKEGQNVTLSCEQNLNHDAMYWYRQDPGQGLRLIYYSQIVNDFQKGDIAEGYSVSREKKESFPLTVTSAQKNPTAFYLCASSPQVGTSGSFETQYFGPGTRLLVL.

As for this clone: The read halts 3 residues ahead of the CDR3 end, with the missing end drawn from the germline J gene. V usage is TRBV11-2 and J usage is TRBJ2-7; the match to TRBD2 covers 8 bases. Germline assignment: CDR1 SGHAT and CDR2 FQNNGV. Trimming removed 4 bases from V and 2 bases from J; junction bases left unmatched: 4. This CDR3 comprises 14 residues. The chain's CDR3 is CASSSRAGAYEQYF. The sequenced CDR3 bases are TGTGCCAGCAGCTCGAGAGCGGGGGCCTACGAG.

The DNA read from the CDR3 is TGCAGTGCTAGAGATATGTCGGCTAGCGGGGGAGGCTACGAG. This encodes CSARDMSASGGGYE. The CDR3, in full, reads CSARDMSASGGGYEQYF. This rearrangement joins TRBV20-1 to TRBJ2-7; 10 bases map to TRBD2. The CDR3 goes on 3 residues after the read ends, and that part is filled in from the germline J gene. Trimming at V came to 0 bases and at J to 3 bases, leaving 11 bases not matched to a gene. CDR1 is DFQATT and CDR2 is SNEGSKA in the germline V gene (reference sequence). The CDR3 is 17 amino acids.

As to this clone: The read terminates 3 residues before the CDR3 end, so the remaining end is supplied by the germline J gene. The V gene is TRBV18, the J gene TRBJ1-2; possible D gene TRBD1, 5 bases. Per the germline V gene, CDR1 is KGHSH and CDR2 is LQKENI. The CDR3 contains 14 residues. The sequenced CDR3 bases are TGTGCCAGCTCACTGACAGCCAGCTCCTACGAC. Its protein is CASSLTASSYD. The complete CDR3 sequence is CASSLTASSYDYTF.

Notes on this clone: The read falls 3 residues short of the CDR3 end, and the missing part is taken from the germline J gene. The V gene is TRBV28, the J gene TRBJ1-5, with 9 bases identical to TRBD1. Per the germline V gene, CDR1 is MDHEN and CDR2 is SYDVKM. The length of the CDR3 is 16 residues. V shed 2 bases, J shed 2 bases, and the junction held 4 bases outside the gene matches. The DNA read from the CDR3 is TGTGCCAGCAGTTTAGGGACAGGGACCGGCAATCAGCCC. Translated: CASSLGTGTGNQP. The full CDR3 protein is CASSLGTGTGNQPQHF.

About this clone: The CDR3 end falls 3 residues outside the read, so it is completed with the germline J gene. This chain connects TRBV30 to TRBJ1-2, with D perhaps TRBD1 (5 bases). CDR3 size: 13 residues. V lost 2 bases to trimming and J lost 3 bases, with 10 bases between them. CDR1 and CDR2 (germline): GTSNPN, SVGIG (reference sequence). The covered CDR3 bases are TGTGCCTGGAGTTCTCAGGGCGACTATGGC. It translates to CAWSSQGDYG. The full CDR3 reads CAWSSQGDYGYTF.

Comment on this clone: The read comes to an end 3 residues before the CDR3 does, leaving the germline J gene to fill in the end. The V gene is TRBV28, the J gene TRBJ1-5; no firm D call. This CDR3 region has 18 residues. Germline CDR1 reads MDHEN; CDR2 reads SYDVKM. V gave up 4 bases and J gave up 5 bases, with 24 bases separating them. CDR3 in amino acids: CASSSSPGFGSVDQPQHF. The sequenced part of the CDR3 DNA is TGTGCCAGCAGTTCAAGCCCGGGGTTTGGTTCGGTCGATCAGCCC.

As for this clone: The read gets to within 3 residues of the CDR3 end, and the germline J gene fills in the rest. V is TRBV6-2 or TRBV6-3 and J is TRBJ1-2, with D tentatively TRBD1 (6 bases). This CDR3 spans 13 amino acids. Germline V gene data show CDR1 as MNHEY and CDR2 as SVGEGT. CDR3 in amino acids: CASSPTRGRSYTF. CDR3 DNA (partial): TGTGCCAGCAGCCCTACCAGGGGACGTTCC.

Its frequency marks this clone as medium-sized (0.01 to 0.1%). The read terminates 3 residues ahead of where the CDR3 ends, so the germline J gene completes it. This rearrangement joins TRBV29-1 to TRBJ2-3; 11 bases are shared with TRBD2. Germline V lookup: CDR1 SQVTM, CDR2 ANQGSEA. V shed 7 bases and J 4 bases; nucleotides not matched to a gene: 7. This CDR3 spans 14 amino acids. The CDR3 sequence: CSGGSGRAPDTQYF. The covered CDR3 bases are TGCAGCGGCGGTAGCGGGAGGGCTCCAGATACG.

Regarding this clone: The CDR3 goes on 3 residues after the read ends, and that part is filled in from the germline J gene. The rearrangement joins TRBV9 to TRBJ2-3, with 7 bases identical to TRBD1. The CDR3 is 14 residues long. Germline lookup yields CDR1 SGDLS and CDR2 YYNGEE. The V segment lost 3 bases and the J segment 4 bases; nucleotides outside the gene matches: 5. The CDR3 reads CASSARQGSDTQYF. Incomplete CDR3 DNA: TGTGCCAGCAGCGCCCGACAGGGTTCAGATACG.

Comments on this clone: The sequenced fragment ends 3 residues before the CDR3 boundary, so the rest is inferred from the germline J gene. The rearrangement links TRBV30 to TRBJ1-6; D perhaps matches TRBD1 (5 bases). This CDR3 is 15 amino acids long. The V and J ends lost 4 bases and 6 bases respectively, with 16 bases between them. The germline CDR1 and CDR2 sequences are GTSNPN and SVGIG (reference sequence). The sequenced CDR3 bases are TGTGCCTGGACAGGGAAGAATATCGGTAATTCACCC. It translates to CAWTGKNIGNSP. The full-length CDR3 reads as CAWTGKNIGNSPLHF.

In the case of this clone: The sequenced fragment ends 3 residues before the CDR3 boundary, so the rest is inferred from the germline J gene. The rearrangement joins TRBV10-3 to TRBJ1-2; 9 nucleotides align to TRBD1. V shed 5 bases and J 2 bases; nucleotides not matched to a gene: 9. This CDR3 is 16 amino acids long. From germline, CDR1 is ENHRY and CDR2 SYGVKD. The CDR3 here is CAISPIEGQGNYGYTF. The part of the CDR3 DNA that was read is TGTGCCATCAGTCCAATAGAGGGACAGGGAAACTATGGC.

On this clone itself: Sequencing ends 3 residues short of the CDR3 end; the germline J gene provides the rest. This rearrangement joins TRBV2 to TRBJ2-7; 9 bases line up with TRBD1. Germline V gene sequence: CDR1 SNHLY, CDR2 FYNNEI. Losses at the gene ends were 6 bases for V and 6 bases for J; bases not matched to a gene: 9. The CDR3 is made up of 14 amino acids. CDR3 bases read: TGTGCCAGCAGCGGACAGGGGTCTTTTAGCGAG. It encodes CASSGQGSFSE. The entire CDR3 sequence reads CASSGQGSFSEQYF.

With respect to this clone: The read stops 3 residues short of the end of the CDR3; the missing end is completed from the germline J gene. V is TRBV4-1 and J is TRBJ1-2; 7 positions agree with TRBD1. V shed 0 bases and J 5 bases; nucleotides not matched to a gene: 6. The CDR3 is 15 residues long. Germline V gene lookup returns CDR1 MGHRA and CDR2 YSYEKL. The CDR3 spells CASSQDHGTAYGYTF. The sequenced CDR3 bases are TGCGCCAGCAGCCAAGACCACGGGACAGCTTATGGC.

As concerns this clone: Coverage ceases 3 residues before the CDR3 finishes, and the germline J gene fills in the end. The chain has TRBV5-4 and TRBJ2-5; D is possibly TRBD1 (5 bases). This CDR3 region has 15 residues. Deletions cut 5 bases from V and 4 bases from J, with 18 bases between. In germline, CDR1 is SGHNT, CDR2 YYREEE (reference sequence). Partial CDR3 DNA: TGTGCCAGCAGTTTAGACCCAGGGATTGGAGAGACC. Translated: CASSLDPGIGET. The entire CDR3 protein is CASSLDPGIGETQYF.

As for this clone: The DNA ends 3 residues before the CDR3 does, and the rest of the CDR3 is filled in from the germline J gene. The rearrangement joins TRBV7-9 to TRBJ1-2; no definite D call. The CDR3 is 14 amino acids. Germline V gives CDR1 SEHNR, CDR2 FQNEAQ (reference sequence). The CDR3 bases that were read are TGTGCCAGCAGCTTAAGCGGTGTGAACAATGAC. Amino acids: CASSLSGVNND. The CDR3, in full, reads CASSLSGVNNDYTF.

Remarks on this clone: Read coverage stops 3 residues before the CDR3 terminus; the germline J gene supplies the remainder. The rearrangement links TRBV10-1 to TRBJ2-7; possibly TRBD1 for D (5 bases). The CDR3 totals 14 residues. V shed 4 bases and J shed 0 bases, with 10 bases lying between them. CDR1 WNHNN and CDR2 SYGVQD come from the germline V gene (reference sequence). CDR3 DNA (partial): TGCGCCAGCAGTGGGCAGGGAAGCTCCTACGAG. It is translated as CASSGQGSSYE. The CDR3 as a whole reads CASSGQGSSYEQYF.

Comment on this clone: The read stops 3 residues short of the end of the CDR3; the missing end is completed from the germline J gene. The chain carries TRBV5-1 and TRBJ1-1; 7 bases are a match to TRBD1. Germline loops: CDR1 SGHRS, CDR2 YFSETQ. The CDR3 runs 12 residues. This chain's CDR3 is CASSPETGEAFF. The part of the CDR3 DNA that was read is TGCGCCAGCAGCCCGGAGACAGGGGAA.

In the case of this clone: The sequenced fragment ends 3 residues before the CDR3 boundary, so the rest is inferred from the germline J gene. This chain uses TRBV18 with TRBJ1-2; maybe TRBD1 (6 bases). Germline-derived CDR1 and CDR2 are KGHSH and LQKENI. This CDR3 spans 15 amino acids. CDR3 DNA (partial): TGTGCCAGCTCAACCTTAGGACAGTCTTACTACGAC. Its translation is CASSTLGQSYYD. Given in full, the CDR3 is CASSTLGQSYYDYTF.

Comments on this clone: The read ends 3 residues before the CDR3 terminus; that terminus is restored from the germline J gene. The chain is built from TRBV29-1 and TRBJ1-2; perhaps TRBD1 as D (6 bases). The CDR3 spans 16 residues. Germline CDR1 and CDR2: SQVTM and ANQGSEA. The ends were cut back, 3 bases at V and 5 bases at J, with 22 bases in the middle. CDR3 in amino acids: CSVEGDTRRSGYGYTF. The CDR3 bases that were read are TGCAGCGTTGAGGGGGACACCAGGAGATCGGGGTATGGC.